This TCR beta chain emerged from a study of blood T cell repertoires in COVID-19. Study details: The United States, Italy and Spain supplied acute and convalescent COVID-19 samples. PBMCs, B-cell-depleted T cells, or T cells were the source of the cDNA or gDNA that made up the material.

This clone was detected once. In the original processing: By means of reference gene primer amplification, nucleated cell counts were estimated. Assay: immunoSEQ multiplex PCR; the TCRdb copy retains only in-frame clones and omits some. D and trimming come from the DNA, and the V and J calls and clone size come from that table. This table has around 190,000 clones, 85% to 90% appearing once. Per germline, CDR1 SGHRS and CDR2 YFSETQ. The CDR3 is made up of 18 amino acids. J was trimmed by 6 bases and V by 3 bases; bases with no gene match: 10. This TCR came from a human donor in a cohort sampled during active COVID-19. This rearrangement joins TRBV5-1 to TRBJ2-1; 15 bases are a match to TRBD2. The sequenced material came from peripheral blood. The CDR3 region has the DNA TGCGCCAGCAGCTCGCCCTGGACTAGCGGGAGGGTAATCAATGAGCAGTTCTTC. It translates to CASSSPWTSGRVINEQFF.